What follows are 9 T cell receptor beta chains derived from one specimen sequenced in a study of CD8+ T cells in alopecia areata. The authors extracted RNA and reverse transcribed it into cDNA as the sequencing template. The method was immunoSEQ multiplex PCR; TCRdb's version includes in-frame clones alone and lacks a portion of them. The data contain about 130,000 clones, more than 40% of them seen just once; the ten biggest clones take up 15% to 20%. The sequences come from CD8+ T cells sorted from blood, collected at week 0. These receptors all come from a human donor with alopecia areata.

The chain has TRBV25-1 and TRBJ2-5, with 9 bases matching TRBD1. Germline lookup yields CDR1 MGHDK and CDR2 SYGVNS. CDR3 size: 15 residues. J was trimmed by 2 bases and V by 6 bases; bases with no gene match: 7. CDR3 residues: CASSRDREGQETQYF. The CDR3 DNA reads TGTGCCAGCAGCCGGGACAGGGAGGGTCAAGAGACCCAGTACTTC.

The chain uses TRBV6-5 and TRBJ2-1; 9 bases line up with TRBD1. The CDR3 is 15 residues long. Trimming removed 6 bases from V and 5 bases from J; junction bases left unmatched: 8. The germline CDR1 and CDR2 sequences are MNHEY and SVGAGI. DNA for the CDR3: TGTGCCAGCAGACCACAGGGGGCGGTTAACAATGAGCAGTTCTTC. This codes for CASRPQGAVNNEQFF.

The rearrangement uses TRBV6-6 and TRBJ2-3; 8 bases map to TRBD2. V shed 6 bases, J shed 2 bases, and the junction held 4 bases outside the gene matches. CDR1 and CDR2 from the germline V gene are MNHNY and SVGAGI (reference sequence). This CDR3 spans 14 amino acids. The CDR3 DNA reads TGTGCCAGCAGCGGGGGGGCCTACACAGATACGCAGTATTTT. The encoded protein is CASSGGAYTDTQYF.

This CDR3 is CAIPETAYGYTF. CDR3 nucleotides: TGTGCCATCCCTGAGACAGCCTATGGCTACACCTTC. The chain carries TRBV7-9 and TRBJ1-2, with TRBD1 as a possible D gene (5 bases). V shed 10 bases and J shed 4 bases, with 13 bases lying between them. Germline V gene lookup returns CDR1 SEHNR and CDR2 FQNEAQ (reference sequence). The CDR3 consists of 12 residues. The whole variable domain, filled in from reference TRBV7-9 and TRBJ1-2, reads DTGVSQNPRHKITKRGQNVTFRCDPISEHNRLYWYRQTLGQGPEFLTYFQNEAQLEKSRLLSDRFSAERPKGSFSTLEIQRTEQGDSAMYLCAIPETAYGYTFGSGTRLTVV.

The chain recombines TRBV13 with TRBJ1-2; D remains unclear. This CDR3 has 13 amino acids. Germline lookup yields CDR1 PRHDT and CDR2 FYEKMQ (reference sequence). Trimming stripped 6 bases from V and 2 bases from J, with 10 bases between. The CDR3 loop reads CASRERQNYGYTF. The CDR3 DNA is TGTGCCAGCAGAGAAAGGCAGAACTATGGCTACACCTTC.

The chain couples TRBV6-6 to TRBJ1-2; D ambiguous. This CDR3 region has 15 residues. CDR1 MNHNY and CDR2 SVGAGI come from the germline V gene (reference sequence). V shed 6 bases and J shed 7 bases, with 21 bases lying between them. DNA for the CDR3: TGTGCCAGCAGACAATGGGCCGACTGGCCGGGTGGCTACACCTTC. It encodes CASRQWADWPGGYTF.

CDR3 in amino acids: CASSSGGGRETQYF. CDR3 sequence (DNA): TGTGCCAGCAGCTCAGGGGGGGGCCGTGAGACCCAGTACTTC. The chain links TRBV6-5 to TRBJ2-5; D could derive from TRBD1 or TRBD2 (7 bases each). V lost 6 bases to trimming and J lost 5 bases, with 16 bases between them. This CDR3 has 14 residues. Germline values: CDR1 MNHEY, CDR2 SVGAGI.

This chain links TRBV5-6 with TRBJ1-2, with D perhaps matching TRBD1 (6 bases). V dropped 3 bases and J dropped 2 bases, with 11 bases sitting between them. CDR1 is SGHDT and CDR2 is YYEEEE in the germline V gene. CDR3 size: 14 residues. CDR3: CASSSIGTNYGYTF. The CDR3 DNA reads TGTGCCAGCAGCTCGATCGGGACAAACTATGGCTACACCTTC.

V usage is TRBV2 and J usage is TRBJ1-5; D remains unclear. Trimming removed 0 bases from V and 1 base from J, with 13 bases in between. Germline loops: CDR1 SNHLY, CDR2 FYNNEI. CDR3 length equals 17 residues. CDR3 nucleotides: TGTGCCAGCAGTGAAGCTGAAAGGCGTTGGAGCAATCAGCCCCAGCATTTT. The encoded protein is CASSEAERRWSNQPQHF.